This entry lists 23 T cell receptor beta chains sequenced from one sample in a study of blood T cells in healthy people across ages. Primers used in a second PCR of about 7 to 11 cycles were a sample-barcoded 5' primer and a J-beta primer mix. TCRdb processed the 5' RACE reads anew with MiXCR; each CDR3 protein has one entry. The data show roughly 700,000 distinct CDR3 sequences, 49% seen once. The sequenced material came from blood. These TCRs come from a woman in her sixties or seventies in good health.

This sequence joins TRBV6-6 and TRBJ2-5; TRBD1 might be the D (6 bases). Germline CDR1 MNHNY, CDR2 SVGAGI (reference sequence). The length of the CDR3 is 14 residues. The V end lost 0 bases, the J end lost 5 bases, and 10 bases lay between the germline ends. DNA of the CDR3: TGTGCCAGCAGTTACTCGGGGCAGGGGGAGACCCAGTACTTC. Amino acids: CASSYSGQGETQYF.

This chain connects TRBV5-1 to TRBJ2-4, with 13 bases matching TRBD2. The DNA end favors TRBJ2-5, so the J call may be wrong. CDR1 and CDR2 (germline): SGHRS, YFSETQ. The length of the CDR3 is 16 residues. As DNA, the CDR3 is TGCGCCAGCAGCCGACTAGCGGGAGGCCAACAAGAGACCCAGTACTTC. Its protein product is CASSRLAGGQQETQYF.

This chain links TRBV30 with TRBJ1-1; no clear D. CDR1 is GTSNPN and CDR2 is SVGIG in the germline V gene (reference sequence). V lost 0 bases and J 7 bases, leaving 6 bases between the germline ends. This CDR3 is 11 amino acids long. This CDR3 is CAWSVRIEAFF. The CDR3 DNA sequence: TGTGCCTGGAGTGTACGCATTGAAGCTTTCTTT.

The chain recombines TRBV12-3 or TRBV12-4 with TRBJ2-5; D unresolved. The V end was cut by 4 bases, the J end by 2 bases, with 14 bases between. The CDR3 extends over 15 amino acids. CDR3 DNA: TGTGCCAGCAGTTCAGCGAGGAAGGGTCAAGAGACCCAGTACTTC. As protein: CASSSARKGQETQYF.

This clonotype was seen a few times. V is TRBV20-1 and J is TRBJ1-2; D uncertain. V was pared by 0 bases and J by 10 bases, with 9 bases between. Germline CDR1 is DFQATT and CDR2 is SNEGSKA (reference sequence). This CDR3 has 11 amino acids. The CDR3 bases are TGCAGTGCTAGAGATCAGTTGGACTACACCTTC. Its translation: CSARDQLDYTF.

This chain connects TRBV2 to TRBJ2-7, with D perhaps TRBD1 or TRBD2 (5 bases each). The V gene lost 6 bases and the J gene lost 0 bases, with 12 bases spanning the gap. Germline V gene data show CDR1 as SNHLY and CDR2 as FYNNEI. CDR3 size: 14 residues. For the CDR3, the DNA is TGTGCCAGCAGGAGGGACCAAACCTCCTACGAGCAGTACTTC. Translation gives CASRRDQTSYEQYF.

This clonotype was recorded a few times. CDR3 nucleotides: TGTGCCAGCTTCACGGCGGGGGGCTACGAGCAGTACTTC. Amino acid sequence: CASFTAGGYEQYF. The rearrangement links TRBV7-9 to TRBJ2-7; 8 bases map to TRBD2. Germline V gene data show CDR1 as SEHNR and CDR2 as FQNEAQ (reference sequence). CDR3 size: 13 residues. The ends lost 8 bases at V and 3 bases at J; junction bases unmatched: 6.

The CDR3 here is CASGEPTGGKNIRYF. As DNA, the CDR3 is TGTGCCAGCGGTGAACCGACTGGAGGCAAAAACATTCGGTACTTC. The J gene is TRBJ2-4, the V gene TRBV21-1. TRBV21-1 is described as a pseudogene. The CDR3 covers 15 residues.

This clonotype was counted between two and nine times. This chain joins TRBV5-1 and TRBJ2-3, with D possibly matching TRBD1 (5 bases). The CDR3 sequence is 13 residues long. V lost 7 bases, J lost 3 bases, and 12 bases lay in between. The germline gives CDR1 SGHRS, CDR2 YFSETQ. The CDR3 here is CASVRPGTDTQYF. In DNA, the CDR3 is TGCGCCAGCGTCAGGCCAGGGACAGATACGCAGTATTTT.

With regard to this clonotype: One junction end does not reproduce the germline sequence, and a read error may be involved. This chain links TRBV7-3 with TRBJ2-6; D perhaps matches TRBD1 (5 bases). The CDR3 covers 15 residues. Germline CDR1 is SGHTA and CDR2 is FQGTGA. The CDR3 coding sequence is TGTGCCAGCAGCTTACAGGCACCTGGGGCCAACGTCCCGACTTTC. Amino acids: CASSLQAPGANVPTF.

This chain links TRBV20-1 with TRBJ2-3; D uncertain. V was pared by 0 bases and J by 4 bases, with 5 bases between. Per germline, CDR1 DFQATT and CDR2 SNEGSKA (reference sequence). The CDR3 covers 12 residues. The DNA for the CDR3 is TGCAGTGCTAGAGATCATGCAGATACGCAGTATTTT. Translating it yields CSARDHADTQYF.

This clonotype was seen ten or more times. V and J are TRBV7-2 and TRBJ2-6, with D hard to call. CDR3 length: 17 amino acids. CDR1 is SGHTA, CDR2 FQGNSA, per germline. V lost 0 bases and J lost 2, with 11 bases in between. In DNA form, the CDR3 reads TGTGCCAGCAGCTTAGCGCTTGGGGTAGCTGGGGCCAACGTCCTGACTTTC. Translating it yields CASSLALGVAGANVLTF. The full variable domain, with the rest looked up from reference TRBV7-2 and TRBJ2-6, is GAGVSQSPSNKVTEKGKDVELRCDPISGHTALYWYRQSLGQGLEFLIYFQGNSAPDKSGLPSDRFSAERTGGSVSTLTIQRTQQEDSAVYLCASSLALGVAGANVLTFGAGSRLTVL.

The CDR3 protein is CASRPSGETQYF. The CDR3 nucleotides are TGTGCCAGCCGCCCCTCGGGGGAGACCCAGTACTTC. This chain connects TRBV7-9 to TRBJ2-5; D might be TRBD2 (5 bases). Looked up from germline, CDR1 is SEHNR and CDR2 is FQNEAQ (reference sequence). V shed 8 bases and J shed 5 bases, with 12 bases lying between them. This CDR3 region has 12 residues.

CDR3 sequence: CSASFTLGYEQYF. The CDR3 nucleotides are TGCAGTGCTAGCTTTACTCTCGGGTACGAGCAGTACTTC. This sequence joins TRBV20-1 and TRBJ2-7; D not resolved. This CDR3 is 13 amino acids long. Germline-derived CDR1 and CDR2 are DFQATT and SNEGSKA (reference sequence). Trimming left V 3 bases short and J 4 bases short, with 13 bases between.

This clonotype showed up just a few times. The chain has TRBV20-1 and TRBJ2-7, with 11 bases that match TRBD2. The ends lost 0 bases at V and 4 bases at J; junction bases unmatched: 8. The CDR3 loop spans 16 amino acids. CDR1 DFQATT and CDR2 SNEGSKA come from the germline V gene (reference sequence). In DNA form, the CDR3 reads TGCAGTGCTAGAGATAGCGGACTAGCGGGCACTTACGAGCAGTACTTC. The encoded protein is CSARDSGLAGTYEQYF.

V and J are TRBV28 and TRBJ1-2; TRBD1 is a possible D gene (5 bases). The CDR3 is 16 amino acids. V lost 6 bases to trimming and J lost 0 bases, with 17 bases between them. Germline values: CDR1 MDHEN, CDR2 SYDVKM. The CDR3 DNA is TGTGCCAGCAGACCCCAGGGCCCCGTGCCTAACTATGGCTACACCTTC. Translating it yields CASRPQGPVPNYGYTF.

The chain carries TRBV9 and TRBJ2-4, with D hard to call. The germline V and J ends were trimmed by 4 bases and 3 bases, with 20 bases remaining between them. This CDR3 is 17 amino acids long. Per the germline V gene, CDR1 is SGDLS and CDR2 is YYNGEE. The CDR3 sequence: CASSPPPSRVSKNIQYF. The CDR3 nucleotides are TGTGCCAGCAGCCCTCCACCCAGCCGCGTAAGCAAAAACATTCAGTACTTC.

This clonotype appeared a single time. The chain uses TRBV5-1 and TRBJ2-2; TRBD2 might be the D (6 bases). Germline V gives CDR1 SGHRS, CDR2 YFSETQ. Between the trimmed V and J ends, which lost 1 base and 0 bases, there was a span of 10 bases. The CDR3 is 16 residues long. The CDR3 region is CASSLFAGTNTGELFF. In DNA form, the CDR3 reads TGCGCCAGCAGCTTGTTTGCGGGAACGAACACCGGGGAGCTGTTTTTT.

CDR3 nucleotide sequence: TGCGCCAGCAGCCACCAATACCGGGACAGGGCCTACGAGCAGTACTTC. This encodes CASSHQYRDRAYEQYF. V and J are TRBV4-1 and TRBJ2-7, with TRBD1 matching over 9 bases. Germline V gene data show CDR1 as MGHRA and CDR2 as YSYEKL. V was pared by 3 bases and J by 2 bases, with 8 bases of the junction left unmatched. CDR3 length equals 16 residues.

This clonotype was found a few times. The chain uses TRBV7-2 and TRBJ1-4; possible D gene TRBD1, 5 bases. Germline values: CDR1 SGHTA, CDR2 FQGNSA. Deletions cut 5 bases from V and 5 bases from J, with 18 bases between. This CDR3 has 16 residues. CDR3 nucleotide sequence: TGTGCCAGCAGCCGGGACCCTCAAAGAGGAAATGAAAAACTGTTTTTT. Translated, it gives CASSRDPQRGNEKLFF.

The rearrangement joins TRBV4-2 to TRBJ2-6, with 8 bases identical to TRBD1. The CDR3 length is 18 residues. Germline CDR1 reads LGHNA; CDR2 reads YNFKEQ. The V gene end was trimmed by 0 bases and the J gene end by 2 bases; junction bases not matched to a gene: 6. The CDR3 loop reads CASSQDRQGAPGANVLTF. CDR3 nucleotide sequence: TGTGCCAGCAGCCAAGATAGGCAGGGGGCGCCTGGGGCCAACGTCCTGACTTTC.

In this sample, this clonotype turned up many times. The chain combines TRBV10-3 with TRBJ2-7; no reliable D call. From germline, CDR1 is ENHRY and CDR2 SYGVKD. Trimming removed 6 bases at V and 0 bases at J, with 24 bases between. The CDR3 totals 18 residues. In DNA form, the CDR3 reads TGTGCCATCAGCGGCCCCTCCCGGATCAGATCTGACTCCTACGAGCAGTACTTC. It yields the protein CAISGPSRIRSDSYEQYF.

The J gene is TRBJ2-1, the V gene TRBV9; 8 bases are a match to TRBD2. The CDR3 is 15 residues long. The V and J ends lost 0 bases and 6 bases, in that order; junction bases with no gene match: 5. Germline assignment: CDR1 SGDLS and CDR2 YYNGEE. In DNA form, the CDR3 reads TGTGCCAGCAGCGTAGGCGGGGGGCGCCGCAATGAGCAGTTCTTC. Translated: CASSVGGGRRNEQFF.